This T cell receptor beta chain was retrieved from a study of Ad26.COV2.S vaccination and SARS-CoV-2 variants. Study background: Vaccine-arm donor from the placebo-controlled COV1001 Ad26.COV2.S trial.

The J segment lost 4 bases and the V segment lost 1 base, leaving 0 bases of the junction unmatched. Germline V CDR1 and CDR2: SGHAT, FQNNGV. The CDR3 is 15 residues long. On this clone itself: Its antigen is unidentified.

Sequencing was performed with immunoSEQ multiplex PCR; in TCRdb, only in-frame clones are kept and a portion is missing. The data hold about 320,000 clones, with around 84% observed a single time. The treatment denotes: 15 to 20 received Ad26.COV2.S at low or high dose, single or two shots; 5 received placebo; per-sample allocation not given. Sample collection was performed on day 63 after the first vaccine or placebo injection. Within Boston, the person who donated was an adult of 18-55 years. An Ad26 vector expressing Wuhan-strain SARS-CoV-2 spike served as the vaccine. Overall study findings and caveats: Compared with placebo recipients, vaccine recipients had higher spike-specific TCR breadth.

The material sequenced was peripheral blood, taken in a trial of Ad26.COV2.S vaccine versus placebo. This TCR came from a person between 18 and 60 years old who received the Ad26.COV2.S COVID-19 vaccine or a placebo. The gene calls are TRBV11-2 and TRBJ2-4; 11 positions agree with TRBD1. CDR3 bases: TGTGCCAGCAGCTTAGGGGACAGGGGGAAAAACATTCAGTACTTC. Translated: CASSLGDRGKNIQYF.